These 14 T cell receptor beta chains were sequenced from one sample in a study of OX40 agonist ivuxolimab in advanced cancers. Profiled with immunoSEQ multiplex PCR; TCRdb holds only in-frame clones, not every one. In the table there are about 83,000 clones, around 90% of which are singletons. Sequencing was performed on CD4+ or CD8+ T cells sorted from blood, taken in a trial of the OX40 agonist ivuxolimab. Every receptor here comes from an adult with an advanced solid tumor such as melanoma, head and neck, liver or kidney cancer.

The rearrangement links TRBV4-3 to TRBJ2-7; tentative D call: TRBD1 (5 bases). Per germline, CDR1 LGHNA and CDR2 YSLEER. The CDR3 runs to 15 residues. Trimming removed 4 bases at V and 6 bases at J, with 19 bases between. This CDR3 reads CASSPFLTDRLEQYF. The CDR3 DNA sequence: TGCGCCAGCAGCCCCTTCTTGACAGATCGGCTCGAGCAGTACTTC.

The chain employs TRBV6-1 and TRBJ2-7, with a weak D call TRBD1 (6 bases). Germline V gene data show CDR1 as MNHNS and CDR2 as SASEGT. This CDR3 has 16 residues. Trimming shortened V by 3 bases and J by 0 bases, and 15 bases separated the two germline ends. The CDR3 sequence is CASSDHRTAISYEQYF. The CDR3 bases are TGTGCCAGCAGTGACCACCGGACAGCTATCTCCTACGAGCAGTACTTC.

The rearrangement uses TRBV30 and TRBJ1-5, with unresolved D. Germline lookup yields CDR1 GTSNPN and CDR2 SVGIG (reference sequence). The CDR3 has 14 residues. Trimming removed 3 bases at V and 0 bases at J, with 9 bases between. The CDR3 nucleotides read TGTGCCTGGAGCGGTGGATTTAGCAATCAGCCCCAGCATTTT. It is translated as CAWSGGFSNQPQHF.

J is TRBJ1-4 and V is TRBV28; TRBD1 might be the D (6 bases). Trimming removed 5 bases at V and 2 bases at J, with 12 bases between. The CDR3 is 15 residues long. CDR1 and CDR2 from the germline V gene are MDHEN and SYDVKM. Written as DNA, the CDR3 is TGTGCCAGCAGTCCGCCGGACAGTACTAATGAAAAACTGTTTTTT. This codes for CASSPPDSTNEKLFF.

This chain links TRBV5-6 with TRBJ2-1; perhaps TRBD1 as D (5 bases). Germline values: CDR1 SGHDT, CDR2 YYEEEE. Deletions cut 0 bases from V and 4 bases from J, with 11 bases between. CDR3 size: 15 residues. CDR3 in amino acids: CASSLVPGPYNEQFF. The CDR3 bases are TGTGCCAGCAGCTTGGTTCCAGGGCCGTACAATGAGCAGTTCTTC.

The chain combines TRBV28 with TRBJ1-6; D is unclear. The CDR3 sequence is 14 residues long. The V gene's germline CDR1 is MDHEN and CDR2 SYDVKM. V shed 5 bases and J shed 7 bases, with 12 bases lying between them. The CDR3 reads CASSPQENNSPLHF. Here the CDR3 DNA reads TGTGCCAGCAGTCCGCAGGAAAACAATTCACCCCTCCACTTT.

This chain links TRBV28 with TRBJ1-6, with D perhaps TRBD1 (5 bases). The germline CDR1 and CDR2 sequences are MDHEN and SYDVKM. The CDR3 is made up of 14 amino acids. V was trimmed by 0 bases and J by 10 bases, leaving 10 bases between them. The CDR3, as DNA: TGTGCCAGCAGTTTATGGGCAGGGTGGTCACCCCTCCACTTT. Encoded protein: CASSLWAGWSPLHF.

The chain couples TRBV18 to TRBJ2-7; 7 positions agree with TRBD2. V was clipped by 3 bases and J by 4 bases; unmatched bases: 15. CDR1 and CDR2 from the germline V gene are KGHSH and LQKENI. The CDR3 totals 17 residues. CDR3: CASSPSPTRGGGYEQYV. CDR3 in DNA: TGTGCCAGCTCACCTTCCCCAACGCGTGGGGGGGGATACGAGCAGTACGTC.

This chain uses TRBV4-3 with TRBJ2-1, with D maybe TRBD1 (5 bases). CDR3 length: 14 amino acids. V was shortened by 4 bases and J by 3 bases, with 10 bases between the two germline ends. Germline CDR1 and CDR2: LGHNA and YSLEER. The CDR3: CASSPTDIYNEQFF. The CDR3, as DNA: TGCGCCAGCAGCCCGACAGATATCTACAATGAGCAGTTCTTC.

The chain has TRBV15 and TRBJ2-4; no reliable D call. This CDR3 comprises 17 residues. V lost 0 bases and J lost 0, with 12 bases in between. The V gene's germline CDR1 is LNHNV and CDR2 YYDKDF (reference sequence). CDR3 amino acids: CATSRDLGPLAKNIQYF. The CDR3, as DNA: TGTGCCACCAGCAGAGATCTTGGGCCGCTAGCCAAAAACATTCAGTACTTC.

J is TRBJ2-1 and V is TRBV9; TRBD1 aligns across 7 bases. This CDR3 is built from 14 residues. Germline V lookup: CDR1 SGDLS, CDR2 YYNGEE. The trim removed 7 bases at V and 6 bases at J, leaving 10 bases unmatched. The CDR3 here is CASRSGTASNEQFF. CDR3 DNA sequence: TGTGCCAGCCGCTCTGGGACAGCTTCCAATGAGCAGTTCTTC.

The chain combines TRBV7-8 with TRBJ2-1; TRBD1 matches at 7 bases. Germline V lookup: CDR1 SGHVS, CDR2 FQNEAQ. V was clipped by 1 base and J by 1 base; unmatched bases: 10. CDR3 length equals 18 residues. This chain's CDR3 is CASSLEGYRGLSYNEQFF. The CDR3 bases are TGTGCCAGCAGCTTAGAGGGGTACAGGGGCTTGTCCTACAATGAGCAGTTCTTC.

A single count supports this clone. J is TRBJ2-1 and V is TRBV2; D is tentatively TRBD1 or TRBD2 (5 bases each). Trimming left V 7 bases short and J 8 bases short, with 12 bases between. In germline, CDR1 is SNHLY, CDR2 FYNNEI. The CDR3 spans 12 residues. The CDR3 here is CASTDWDHEQFF. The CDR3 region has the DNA TGTGCCAGCACTGACTGGGACCATGAGCAGTTCTTC.

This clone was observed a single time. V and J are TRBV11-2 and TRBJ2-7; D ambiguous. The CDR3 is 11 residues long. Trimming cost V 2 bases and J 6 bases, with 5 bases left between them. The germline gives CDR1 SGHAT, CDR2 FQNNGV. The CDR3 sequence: CASSLLSEQYF. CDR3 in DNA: TGTGCCAGCAGCTTATTGTCCGAGCAGTACTTC.